These 15 T cell receptor beta chains share one sample of origin, sequenced in a study of vaccination effects on CD4 cells after COVID-19. After expansion with viral peptide pools in the ViraFEST assay, antigen-specific CD4+ T cells were sequenced. Upon completion of around ten days in culture, CD4+ T cells were isolated. Everyone in the study got two shots of either the BNT162b2 or mRNA-1273 vaccine. Repertoires were generated with immunoSEQ multiplex PCR, while TCRdb's copy carries only in-frame clones and drops some. The table lists fewer than 85,000 clones, roughly 79% of them singletons. Their antigen targets remain unknown. Sequenced here: CD4+ T cells from PBMCs cultured with HCoV-OC43 spike peptides, sampled after COVID-19 vaccination. Subset in this sample: HCoV-OC43 spike overlapping peptide pool stimulation. These receptors all come from a human donor who received a COVID-19 vaccine.

V and J are TRBV12-3 or TRBV12-4 and TRBJ1-1; D ambiguous. CDR3 length equals 12 residues. V lost 4 bases to trimming and J lost 8 bases, with 11 bases between them. The CDR3 region is CASSSDGFEAFF. DNA for the CDR3: TGTGCCAGCAGTTCCGACGGATTCGAAGCTTTCTTT.

The genes are TRBV7-2 and TRBJ2-2, with TRBD2 matching 12 bases. CDR3 length: 17 amino acids. Per the germline V gene, CDR1 is SGHTA and CDR2 is FQGNSA. Germline trimming cut 1 base from V and 3 bases from J; bases unmatched to any gene: 3. This CDR3 is CASSLDLAGGYTGELFF. Here the CDR3 DNA reads TGTGCCAGCAGCTTAGACCTAGCGGGGGGGTACACCGGGGAGCTGTTTTTT.

This clone was seen a handful of times. The chain has TRBV14 and TRBJ1-1; weak D call: TRBD1 (5 bases). Germline assignment: CDR1 SGHDN and CDR2 FVKESK. This CDR3 is 16 amino acids long. Trimming stripped 1 base from V and 10 bases from J, with 22 bases between. The CDR3 DNA reads as TGTGCCAGCAGCCAAGTCCGATCTAACGGGGCAGGGCTAGCTTTCTTT. Translated, it gives CASSQVRSNGAGLAFF.

The chain recombines TRBV27 with TRBJ1-6; maybe TRBD1 (5 bases). The V gene's germline CDR1 is MNHEY and CDR2 SMNVEV (reference sequence). V gave up 3 bases and J gave up 0 bases, with 15 bases separating them. The CDR3 consists of 18 residues. CDR3 nucleotide sequence: TGTGCCAGCAGTTTTTCTATCAGGGATAGCTCCTATAATTCACCCCTCCACTTT. Translation: CASSFSIRDSSYNSPLHF.

The J gene is TRBJ1-4, the V gene TRBV7-2; the D gene is possibly TRBD1 (5 bases). The CDR3 sequence is 15 residues long. Trimming cost V 5 bases and J 7 bases, with 17 bases left between them. Germline V gene data show CDR1 as SGHTA and CDR2 as FQGNSA. The CDR3 nucleotides are TGTGCCAGCAGCACGGGACCGCACCTTATTGAAAAACTGTTTTTT. Translated, it gives CASSTGPHLIEKLFF.

The chain couples TRBV24-1 to TRBJ2-7; D not resolved. This CDR3 has 9 amino acids. Germline lookup yields CDR1 KGHDR and CDR2 SFDVKD. V shed 12 bases and J shed 6 bases, with 8 bases lying between them. Written as DNA, the CDR3 is TGTGCCCCCCCCGTCGAGCAGTACGTC. Amino acid sequence: CAPPVEQYV.

The J gene is TRBJ1-2, the V gene TRBV27, with unresolved D. The germline CDR1 and CDR2 sequences are MNHEY and SMNVEV (reference sequence). Trimming removed 6 bases at V and 8 bases at J, with 22 bases between. This CDR3 spans 15 amino acids. The CDR3 reads CASRDHSLRQIGYTF. DNA for the CDR3: TGTGCCAGCAGGGACCATTCCCTTAGACAAATAGGCTACACCTTC.

The CDR3 loop is CASSSAYNEQFF. CDR3 DNA sequence: TGTGCCAGCAGTTCAGCGTACAATGAGCAGTTCTTC. The rearrangement joins TRBV6-2 or TRBV6-3 to TRBJ2-1; D gene ambiguous. The V end was cut by 4 bases, the J end by 4 bases, with 5 bases between. CDR3 length: 12 amino acids. Germline V gene data show CDR1 as MNHEY and CDR2 as SVGEGT.

The chain uses TRBV5-1 and TRBJ1-2, with D unresolved. Trimming cost V 4 bases and J 4 bases, with 14 bases left between them. Per the germline V gene, CDR1 is SGHRS and CDR2 is YFSETQ. The CDR3 sequence is 14 residues long. The CDR3 protein is CASSQGWGGYGYTF. The CDR3 DNA sequence: TGCGCCAGCAGCCAAGGTTGGGGAGGCTATGGCTACACCTTC.

The chain couples TRBV20-1 to TRBJ1-3; D gene unclear. Trimming removed 6 bases at V and 0 bases at J, with 12 bases between. The CDR3 loop spans 14 amino acids. Germline lookup yields CDR1 DFQATT and CDR2 SNEGSKA (reference sequence). Here the CDR3 reads CSASNSDSGNTIYF. CDR3 in DNA: TGCAGTGCGAGTAACAGTGACTCTGGAAACACCATATATTTT.

The chain has TRBV20-1 and TRBJ2-7; D might be TRBD1 or TRBD2, each matching 5 bases. The V end lost 4 bases, the J end lost 7 bases, and 11 bases lay between the germline ends. The CDR3 is 11 residues long. Germline lookup yields CDR1 DFQATT and CDR2 SNEGSKA (reference sequence). The CDR3 bases are TGCAGTGCTAAGCTTGGGGGTGAGCAGTACGTC. Protein sequence: CSAKLGGEQYV.

V is TRBV3-1 (or the pseudogene TRBV3-2) and J is TRBJ1-5, with 7 nucleotides matching TRBD1. V was clipped by 0 bases and J by 6 bases; unmatched bases: 8. CDR1 and CDR2 (germline): LGHDT, YNNKEL (reference sequence). CDR3 length: 16 amino acids. CDR3 in amino acids: CASSQEGRQGPQPQHF. The CDR3 DNA reads as TGTGCCAGCAGCCAAGAGGGGAGACAGGGTCCTCAGCCCCAGCATTTT.

The chain has TRBV12-3 or TRBV12-4 and TRBJ2-4, with D maybe TRBD1 (5 bases). V was cut by 6 bases and J by 0 bases, with 6 bases left in between. The CDR3 extends over 13 amino acids. CDR3: CASRGLAKNIQYF. DNA of the CDR3: TGTGCCAGCAGGGGGCTAGCCAAAAACATTCAGTACTTC.

This clone occurred a few times. This chain links TRBV7-9 with TRBJ1-1; D gene unclear. V lost 4 bases and J 6 bases, leaving 15 bases between the germline ends. From germline, CDR1 is SEHNR and CDR2 FQNEAQ (reference sequence). There are 14 residues in the CDR3. CDR3 in amino acids: CASSYNRGSAEAFF. DNA of the CDR3: TGTGCCAGCAGCTATAACCGGGGTAGCGCTGAAGCTTTCTTT.

The chain uses TRBV27 and TRBJ1-4; 8 nucleotides match TRBD1. V shed 8 bases and J 8 bases; nucleotides not matched to a gene: 16. CDR3 length: 16 residues. CDR1 MNHEY and CDR2 SMNVEV come from the germline V gene (reference sequence). The DNA of the CDR3 is TGTGCCAGCTGGAACCCGGGGACAGGCTCGCAGGAAAAACTGTTTTTT. Its protein is CASWNPGTGSQEKLFF.